Listed below are T cell receptor beta chains from one sample, sequenced in a study of shared clonotypes between healthy human individuals. The assay was immunoSEQ multiplex PCR, and TCRdb's table has in-frame clones only and misses some. The sample yields some 1.5 million clones, about 98% seen once. Sequenced: naive CD4+ T cells sorted from blood. The receptor source for this set is a man aged 25-45 years in good health. CDR3s leave out the opening cysteine and the closing phenylalanine or tryptophan.

>TRBV4-2|TRBJ1-5
ASSREGGRATQPQH
>TRBV11-3|TRBJ2-1
ASSLWGASYNEQF
>TRBV28|TRBJ2-5
ASSWTTLRGTQY
>TRBV5-1|TRBJ2-7
ASRLIPGQLKEGD
>TRBV19|TRBJ2-5
ASNQPGRQGETQY
>TRBV9|TRBJ1-2
ASSVASGMHGYT
>TRBV5-1|TRBJ2-1
ASSLGGLAGGYNEQF
>TRBV9|TRBJ2-3
ASSVASGRGTDTQY
>TRBV5-1|TRBJ2-1
ASSLWRGGDEQF
>TRBV19|TRBJ2-7
ASSLAGAKYEQY
>TRBV28|TRBJ1-1
ASSQRDRVNTEAF
>TRBV14|TRBJ1-3
ASSQDLVSSGNTIY
>TRBV13|TRBJ2-7
ASSSERGRLGEQY
>TRBV25-1|TRBJ2-7
ASSVTGGREQY
>TRBV7-9|TRBJ1-2
ASSPIGTDYGYT
>TRBV5-4|TRBJ2-6
ASSLGPAAGANVLT
>TRBV7-9|TRBJ1-2
ASSSYHRGLLGDHYGYT
>TRBV19|TRBJ2-1
ASTPRAQGSYNEQF
>TRBV5-8|TRBJ1-5
ASSPGTVFSNQPQH
>TRBV6-6|TRBJ2-7
ASTEDLVAYEQY
>TRBV28|TRBJ2-7
ASSRRRLRPGYEQY
>TRBV30|TRBJ2-3
AWSEGLAGVVSTDTQY
>TRBV5-1|TRBJ1-1
ASSLGRGQMNTEAF
>TRBV19|TRBJ1-5
ASSTGVQRGRH
>TRBV7-9|TRBJ2-7
ASSAGLRGTYEQY
>TRBV5-1|TRBJ2-3
ASSPTGTDTQY
>TRBV10-1|TRBJ2-1
ASSDRNNEQF
>TRBV6-1|TRBJ2-5
ASSELAGGHERETQY
>TRBV11-2|TRBJ2-7
ASSRRTKPRAFQVYEQY
>TRBV7-3|TRBJ2-5
ASSPGHLGETQY
>TRBV28|TRBJ1-3
ASSSGTPYSGNTIY
>TRBV25-1|TRBJ2-5
ASSVAGGKETQY
>TRBV5-1|TRBJ2-7
ASSQIGGTGSNEQY
>TRBV4-1|TRBJ2-1
ASSPGVAGLSYNEQF
>TRBV13|TRBJ2-7
ASSLLASGSYEQY
>TRBV10-3|TRBJ2-3
AIRGVWESTDTQY
>TRBV4-3|TRBJ2-3
ASSQETGAITDTQY
>TRBV7-8|TRBJ2-3
ASSRGDTQY
>TRBV29-1|TRBJ1-2
SVDGVFGGYT
>TRBV2|TRBJ2-5
ASSEEGSRFGETQY
>TRBV6-6|TRBJ2-3
ASRSTGPTDTQY
>TRBV18|TRBJ1-3
ASSPPERNTIY
>TRBV5-1|TRBJ2-7
ASSLGGREGTYEQY
>TRBV7-2|TRBJ1-2
ASSFLTTTNYGYT
>TRBV5-4|TRBJ2-5
ASTSRGGQETQY
>TRBV18|TRBJ2-7
ASSQPGQHSYEQY
>TRBV28|TRBJ1-4
ASSYAQGINEKLF
>TRBV6-5|TRBJ2-1
ASRGGHEF
>TRBV29-1|TRBJ1-4
SVESGTVNEKLF
>TRBV10-2|TRBJ2-1
ASSATRMGYNEQF
>TRBV5-1|TRBJ1-2
ASSLPGQGSYGYT
>TRBV27|TRBJ2-7
ASSLGLAGPEQY
>TRBV2|TRBJ2-7
ASNRGYEQY
>TRBV10-1|TRBJ2-1
ASSLRQGSYNEQF
>TRBV6-1|TRBJ2-6
ASSEAAGGTGANVLT
>TRBV18|TRBJ2-4
ASSPIVQGWAIQY
>TRBV18|TRBJ2-3
ASSPKVDTQY